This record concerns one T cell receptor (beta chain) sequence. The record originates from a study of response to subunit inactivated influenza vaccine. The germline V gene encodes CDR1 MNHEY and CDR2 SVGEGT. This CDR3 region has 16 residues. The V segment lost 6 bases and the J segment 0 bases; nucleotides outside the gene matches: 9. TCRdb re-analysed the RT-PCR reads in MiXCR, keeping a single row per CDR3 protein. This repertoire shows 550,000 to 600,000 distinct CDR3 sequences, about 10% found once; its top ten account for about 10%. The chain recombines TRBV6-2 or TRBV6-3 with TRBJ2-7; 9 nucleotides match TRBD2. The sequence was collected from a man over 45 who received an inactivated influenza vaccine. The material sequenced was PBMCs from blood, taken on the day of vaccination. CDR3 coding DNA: TGTGCCAGCAGCCAAAGACGAGCGGGAGGCTCCTACGAGCAGTACTTC. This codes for CASSQRRAGGSYEQYF.